These 14 T cell receptor beta chains originate from one sample sequenced in a study of STAT5B mutations in CD4+ large granular lymphocyte leukemia. Data came from immunoSEQ multiplex PCR; TCRdb stores just in-frame clones and leaves some out. The sample lists 30,000 to 40,000 clones, about 82% occurring once. The sequencing input was CD4+ T cells from blood buffy coats. Receptors originate from a human donor in good health.

The rearrangement links TRBV9 to TRBJ1-1; maybe TRBD1 (5 bases). Trimming left V 4 bases short and J 0 bases short, with 16 bases between. CDR1 and CDR2 (germline): SGDLS, YYNGEE. This CDR3 has 16 residues. The CDR3 coding sequence is TGTGCCAGCAGCCCGCCAACCGGGACGGTGAACACTGAAGCTTTCTTT. It yields the protein CASSPPTGTVNTEAFF.

V is TRBV5-6 and J is TRBJ2-1; 10 positions agree with TRBD2. The V gene's germline CDR1 is SGHDT and CDR2 YYEEEE. Trimming at V came to 4 bases and at J to 4 bases, leaving 8 bases not matched to a gene. The CDR3 contains 16 residues. CDR3: CASSLWTSGVYNEQFF. The CDR3 nucleotides read TGTGCCAGCAGCCTATGGACTAGCGGAGTGTACAATGAGCAGTTCTTC.

The rearrangement links TRBV7-2 to TRBJ1-4; the D gene is possibly TRBD1 (5 bases). The CDR3 length is 13 residues. CDR1 SGHTA and CDR2 FQGNSA come from the germline V gene. Trimming took off 1 base at V and 8 bases at J, with 8 bases between the two ends. The CDR3 DNA follows: TGTGCCAGCAGCTTAGTGGGGGGGGAAAAACTGTTTTTT. As protein: CASSLVGGEKLFF.

In nucleotides, the CDR3 is TGTGCCCGAAGGACAGGGGGGAGCTCCTATAATTCACCCCTCCACTTT. Encoded protein: CARRTGGSSYNSPLHF. The gene calls are TRBV30 and TRBJ1-6, with 10 bases identical to TRBD1. Germline-derived CDR1 and CDR2 are GTSNPN and SVGIG (reference sequence). J was trimmed by 0 bases and V by 8 bases; bases with no gene match: 7. There are 16 residues in the CDR3.

The chain couples TRBV5-4 to TRBJ2-7; possibly TRBD2 for D (7 bases). Trimming removed 5 bases at V and 2 bases at J, with 14 bases between. The CDR3 runs 14 residues. Germline assignment: CDR1 SGHNT and CDR2 YYREEE (reference sequence). DNA for the CDR3: TGTGCCAGCAGGCCCGCGGGGGCTACCTACGAGCAGTACTTC. The encoded protein is CASRPAGATYEQYF.

A few counts support this clone. This sequence joins TRBV21-1 and TRBJ1-3; the D call in the table, TRBD1, was not verified against the DNA. TRBV21-1 is annotated as a pseudogene. The CDR3 has 15 amino acids. The CDR3, as DNA: TGTGCCAGCAGCAAGAACAGCAGCTCTGGAAACACCATATATTTT. Its translation: CASSKNSSSGNTIYF.

This clone was seen only once. This sequence joins TRBV5-4 and TRBJ1-4; weak D call: TRBD1 (5 bases). The CDR3 is made up of 15 amino acids. From germline, CDR1 is SGHNT and CDR2 YYREEE (reference sequence). V was clipped by 3 bases and J by 4 bases, with 13 bases between them. The CDR3 coding sequence is TGTGCCAGCAGCTCCTCGACAGCCATTAATGAAAAACTGTTTTTT. The encoded protein is CASSSSTAINEKLFF.

The CDR3 reads CSVPQWIGANVLTF. CDR3 nucleotides: TGCAGCGTCCCTCAGTGGATAGGGGCCAACGTCCTGACTTTC. The chain employs TRBV29-1 and TRBJ2-6, with unresolved D. V was trimmed by 6 bases and J by 4 bases, leaving 13 bases between them. CDR1 is SQVTM and CDR2 is ANQGSEA in the germline V gene. The CDR3 is 14 residues long. Filled out from reference TRBV29-1 and TRBJ2-6, the complete variable domain reads SAVISQKPSRDICQRGTSLTIQCQVDSQVTMMFWYRQQPGQSLTLIATANQGSEATYESGFVIDKFPISRPNLTFSTLTVSNMSPEDSSIYLCSVPQWIGANVLTFGAGSRLTVL.

This clone came up once. This chain connects TRBV2 to TRBJ2-5; 7 bases are shared with TRBD2. Germline V gene lookup returns CDR1 SNHLY and CDR2 FYNNEI. This CDR3 is 13 amino acids long. V lost 7 bases, J lost 5 bases, and 7 bases stayed unmatched. The chain's CDR3 is CASNVREGETQYF. CDR3 nucleotides: TGTGCCAGCAACGTCAGGGAGGGGGAGACCCAGTACTTC.

Only a few counts were recorded for this clone. The CDR3 protein is CASSLFNEQFF. The CDR3 DNA reads TGCGCCAGCAGCTTGTTCAATGAGCAGTTCTTC. The V call is TRBV5-1, the J call TRBJ2-1; D unresolved. The length of the CDR3 is 11 residues. CDR1 SGHRS and CDR2 YFSETQ come from the germline V gene. Deletions cut 1 base from V and 6 bases from J, with 2 bases between.

The V gene is TRBV7-3, the J gene TRBJ2-1; D is perhaps TRBD1 (6 bases). The CDR3 runs 14 residues. The V and J ends lost 3 bases and 5 bases respectively, with 11 bases between them. Germline CDR1 reads SGHTA; CDR2 reads FQGTGA. As DNA, the CDR3 is TGTGCCAGCAGCTTCCAGGGGAGCAACAATGAGCAGTTCTTC. It encodes CASSFQGSNNEQFF.

In this sample, this clone turned up a few times. This chain joins TRBV18 and TRBJ1-2, with 7 bases aligning to TRBD1. Germline CDR1 is KGHSH and CDR2 is LQKENI. Trimming at V came to 1 base and at J to 2 bases, leaving 1 base not matched to a gene. The CDR3 extends over 14 amino acids. The CDR3 is CASSPQQGNYGYTF. The CDR3 nucleotides read TGTGCCAGCTCACCACAACAGGGGAACTATGGCTACACCTTC.

This chain connects TRBV14 to TRBJ2-1, with TRBD1 matching over 9 bases. From germline, CDR1 is SGHDN and CDR2 FVKESK. V lost 3 bases to trimming and J lost 4 bases; unmatched junction nucleotides: 7. CDR3 length equals 16 residues. The CDR3 reads CASSHPGTGRYNEQFF. In nucleotides, the CDR3 is TGTGCCAGCAGCCACCCCGGGACAGGGAGGTACAATGAGCAGTTCTTC.

This chain links TRBV9 with TRBJ1-2; the match to TRBD1 covers 8 bases. Germline loops: CDR1 SGDLS, CDR2 YYNGEE. J was trimmed by 5 bases and V by 3 bases; bases with no gene match: 12. The CDR3 is made up of 16 amino acids. CDR3 coding DNA: TGTGCCAGCAGCGACGGAGGGGCAGGGGGCCGGTATGGCTACACCTTC. As protein: CASSDGGAGGRYGYTF.